These 8 T cell receptor beta chains were sequenced from one sample in a study of OX40 agonist ivuxolimab in advanced cancers. Using immunoSEQ multiplex PCR, the repertoire was profiled, and TCRdb retains in-frame clones only, with some absent. The table shows about 69,000 clones, with 90% occurring only once. Sequencing used CD4+ or CD8+ T cells sorted from blood, obtained in a trial of the OX40 agonist ivuxolimab. These receptors came from an adult with an advanced solid tumor such as melanoma, head and neck, liver or kidney cancer.

A few counts support this clone. The CDR3 loop reads CASSPLTGHIQYF. DNA of the CDR3: TGTGCCAGCAGTCCCCTAACTGGGCACATTCAGTACTTC. The chain is built from TRBV6-5 and TRBJ2-4, with unresolved D. Trimming shortened V by 5 bases and J by 8 bases, and 13 bases separated the two germline ends. CDR3 length: 13 residues. CDR1 and CDR2 (germline): MNHEY, SVGAGI.

The chain is built from TRBV18 and TRBJ1-5, with D maybe TRBD1 (5 bases). The CDR3 has 13 amino acids. Germline V lookup: CDR1 KGHSH, CDR2 LQKENI. The germline V and J ends were trimmed by 6 bases and 5 bases, with 11 bases remaining between them. The CDR3 is CASSYRDDQPQHF. In DNA, the CDR3 is TGTGCCAGCTCTTACCGGGACGATCAGCCCCAGCATTTT.

This clone was seen a single time. The V call is TRBV4-3, the J call TRBJ2-1; 10 nucleotides line up with TRBD2. Germline V gene lookup returns CDR1 LGHNA and CDR2 YSLEER. Unmatched junction bases numbered 5, after V lost 1 base and J lost 8 bases. The CDR3 length is 15 residues. As DNA, the CDR3 is TGCGCCAGCAGCCAAGTAGCGGGAGGTTCCGATGAGCAGTTCTTC. Translating gives CASSQVAGGSDEQFF.

V gene TRBV6-4 combines with J gene TRBJ1-2; 10 bases are shared with TRBD1. Germline-derived CDR1 and CDR2 are MRHNA and SNTAGT. The CDR3 has 16 amino acids. V gave up 0 bases and J gave up 4 bases; unmatched junction bases: 5. The chain's CDR3 is CASSDSGQGGIYGYTF. The CDR3, as DNA: TGTGCCAGCAGTGACTCTGGACAGGGGGGGATCTATGGCTACACCTTC.

V and J are TRBV6-5 and TRBJ1-1, with a weak D call TRBD1 (5 bases). Germline CDR1 and CDR2: MNHEY and SVGAGI. Trimming removed 5 bases at V and 4 bases at J, with 17 bases between. This CDR3 is 15 amino acids long. The CDR3 DNA reads as TGTGCCAGCAGTGCGCAGGGCGGTGGGGCCACTGAAGCTTTCTTT. This translates into CASSAQGGGATEAFF.

The V gene is TRBV29-1, the J gene TRBJ1-3; D ambiguous. The CDR3 has 11 amino acids. Trimming pared 1 base from V and 5 bases from J, leaving 3 bases between. The germline gives CDR1 SQVTM, CDR2 ANQGSEA. The CDR3 loop is CSVEVRNTIYF. The DNA for the CDR3 is TGCAGCGTTGAAGTCAGAAACACCATATATTTT.

The J gene is TRBJ2-7, the V gene TRBV7-2; either TRBD1 or TRBD2 may fit D (7 bases each). Per the germline V gene, CDR1 is SGHTA and CDR2 is FQGNSA. The CDR3 runs to 15 residues. Trimming shortened V by 5 bases and J by 2 bases, and 16 bases separated the two germline ends. The CDR3 DNA reads as TGTGCCAGCAGCGGGCAGGGGGGGATAACCTACGAGCAGTACTTC. It codes for CASSGQGGITYEQYF.

The chain is built from TRBV19 and TRBJ2-3, with D possibly called TRBD1 or TRBD2 (5 bases each). Germline V gene data show CDR1 as LNHDA and CDR2 as SQIVND (reference sequence). V dropped 3 bases and J dropped 4 bases, with 14 bases sitting between them. This CDR3 is built from 15 residues. CDR3 in amino acids: CASSIRALGADTQYF. CDR3 sequence (DNA): TGTGCCAGTAGTATCAGGGCCCTGGGGGCAGATACGCAGTATTTT.